This T cell receptor beta chain was sequenced during a study of blood T cell repertoires in COVID-19. Study background: Some COVID-19 samples were acute and others convalescent; all came from the United States, Italy and Spain. T cells, B-cell-depleted T cells, or PBMCs supplied cDNA or gDNA.

In the authors' methods: Reference gene primer amplification in the assay estimated nucleated cell counts. Clones were sequenced by immunoSEQ multiplex PCR, and TCRdb holds only the in-frame ones, with some missing. V, J and clone size derive from that table, while D and trimming were established from the DNA sequence. The data hold under 80,000 clones, with roughly 92% observed a single time. Trimming left V 0 bases short and J 9 bases short, with 11 bases between. Germline V gene data show CDR1 as MNHNS and CDR2 as SASEGT. The CDR3 extends over 13 amino acids. The J gene is TRBJ1-2, the V gene TRBV6-1; a possible D gene is TRBD1 (6 bases). The receptor's source is a human donor in a cohort sampled during active COVID-19. Sequences were obtained from peripheral blood. The CDR3 loop reads CASSEAGQTSYTF. CDR3 coding DNA: TGTGCCAGCAGTGAAGCCGGACAGACTAGCTACACCTTC.